The 21 T cell receptor beta chains given below trace back to one sample, sequenced in a study of cytomegalovirus exposure and HLA in healthy donors. This PCR relied on a set of 60 Vbeta primers and 13 Jbeta primers. Clones were read by immunoSEQ multiplex PCR, and TCRdb kept only the in-frame ones, dropping some. Among some 160,000 clones listed, 84% were seen once. Sequenced material: PBMCs. These TCRs come from a man over 45 in good health and CMV-seropositive.

The J gene is TRBJ1-2, the V gene TRBV7-6; 8 positions agree with TRBD1. V trimming: 1 base; J trimming: 5 bases; junction bases outside the gene matches: 6. This CDR3 is built from 15 residues. Germline-derived CDR1 and CDR2 are SGHVS and FNYEAQ. CDR3 in DNA: TGTGCCAGCAGCTTAGACGGACAGGGAGGTTATGGCTACACCTTC. This gives the protein CASSLDGQGGYGYTF.

V and J are TRBV27 and TRBJ2-5, with 10 bases fitting TRBD1. Germline V gene lookup returns CDR1 MNHEY and CDR2 SMNVEV (reference sequence). Losses at the gene ends were 2 bases for V and 7 bases for J; bases not matched to a gene: 10. The length of the CDR3 is 16 residues. The CDR3 spells CASSLSGGQGRGTQYF. Written as DNA, the CDR3 is TGTGCCAGCAGTTTAAGTGGGGGACAGGGGCGCGGGACCCAGTACTTC.

The chain uses TRBV29-1 and TRBJ2-1; 14 positions match TRBD2. This CDR3 spans 18 amino acids. Trimming removed 4 bases from V and 1 base from J; junction bases left unmatched: 9. CDR1 is SQVTM and CDR2 is ANQGSEA in the germline V gene. The DNA for the CDR3 is TGCAGCGTTGGGATTCCGGGACTAGCGGGAGTTTCCTACAATGAGCAGTTCTTC. It is translated as CSVGIPGLAGVSYNEQFF.

The chain is built from TRBV27 and TRBJ2-3, with D uncertain. Trimming removed 5 bases from V and 2 bases from J, with 8 bases in between. Germline CDR1 MNHEY, CDR2 SMNVEV (reference sequence). CDR3 length equals 13 residues. CDR3 amino acids: CASSLTNTDTQYF. CDR3 nucleotide sequence: TGTGCCAGCAGTCTAACGAACACAGATACGCAGTATTTT.

V is TRBV2 and J is TRBJ1-2; D is ambiguous. CDR1 is SNHLY, CDR2 FYNNEI, per germline. V was clipped by 7 bases and J by 7 bases, with 10 bases between them. This CDR3 is built from 11 residues. CDR3 sequence: CASTAYSGYTF. CDR3 DNA sequence: TGTGCCAGCACAGCGTATAGTGGCTACACCTTC.

This clone was observed a handful of times. The gene calls are TRBV28 and TRBJ2-1; D may be TRBD2 (6 bases). The CDR3 totals 13 residues. From germline, CDR1 is MDHEN and CDR2 SYDVKM. Deletions cut 8 bases from V and 1 base from J, with 9 bases between. The CDR3 here is CASHRGSYNEQFF. The CDR3 nucleotides are TGTGCCAGCCACCGGGGGTCCTACAATGAGCAGTTCTTC.

The genes are TRBV5-1 and TRBJ1-1; possible D gene TRBD1, 6 bases. This CDR3 spans 14 amino acids. Trimming removed 4 bases from V and 7 bases from J, with 17 bases in between. The germline V gene has CDR1 SGHRS and CDR2 YFSETQ. This CDR3 reads CASSTLGGGDEAFF. The CDR3 DNA reads as TGCGCCAGCAGCACGCTCGGGGGGGGCGATGAAGCTTTCTTT.

V and J are TRBV9 and TRBJ2-1; D may be TRBD1 (6 bases). The V gene lost 0 bases and the J gene lost 6 bases, with 13 bases spanning the gap. The CDR3 is made up of 15 amino acids. The germline V gene encodes CDR1 SGDLS and CDR2 YYNGEE. The CDR3, as DNA: TGTGCCAGCAGCGTAGGGATAGCAGGGGCCAATGAGCAGTTCTTC. Translating gives CASSVGIAGANEQFF.

This clone was observed a handful of times. V gene TRBV6-5 combines with J gene TRBJ2-7, with D possibly being TRBD1 (5 bases). Germline loops: CDR1 MNHEY, CDR2 SVGAGI. V lost 9 bases, J lost 2 bases, and 14 bases lay in between. There are 13 residues in the CDR3. The CDR3 DNA is TGTGCCAGTAGGACACCAACCACCTACGAGCAGTACTTC. Its translation: CASRTPTTYEQYF.

This chain joins TRBV2 and TRBJ2-5; weak D call: TRBD1 (6 bases). The CDR3 has 13 residues. Trimming removed 11 bases from V and 1 base from J, with 14 bases in between. The germline CDR1 and CDR2 sequences are SNHLY and FYNNEI. Here the CDR3 reads CAGNRQVQETQYF. In DNA, the CDR3 is TGTGCCGGGAATCGACAGGTCCAAGAGACCCAGTACTTC.

The rearrangement joins TRBV30 to TRBJ1-1, with a possible D match to TRBD1 (5 bases). Trimming left V 5 bases short and J 1 base short, with 11 bases between. This CDR3 is built from 13 residues. Germline lookup yields CDR1 GTSNPN and CDR2 SVGIG (reference sequence). CDR3: CAWDRGKNTEAFF. The CDR3 DNA is TGTGCCTGGGATAGGGGAAAGAACACTGAAGCTTTCTTT.

V is TRBV5-1 and J is TRBJ1-6, with D tentatively TRBD1 (6 bases). The CDR3 runs to 17 residues. Per germline, CDR1 SGHRS and CDR2 YFSETQ. V lost 4 bases and J lost 10, with 24 bases in between. CDR3 DNA sequence: TGCGCCAGCAGCCCTAACAGGGTAAGTAGGGGTAGCTCACCCCTCCACTTT. Its protein product is CASSPNRVSRGSSPLHF.

The V gene is TRBV11-2, the J gene TRBJ2-7; TRBD2 agrees at 10 bases. The CDR3 spans 14 residues. CDR1 SGHAT and CDR2 FQNNGV come from the germline V gene. V shed 5 bases, J shed 3 bases, and the junction held 4 bases outside the gene matches. As DNA, the CDR3 is TGTGCCAGCAGCACGTCTAGCGGGGGCTACGAGCAGTACGTC. Its translation: CASSTSSGGYEQYV.

This chain connects TRBV7-3 to TRBJ2-2; 13 nucleotides align to TRBD2. The CDR3 contains 18 residues. With 5 bases clipped from V and 0 bases from J, the junction kept 6 bases outside the gene matches. Germline-derived CDR1 and CDR2 are SGHTA and FQGTGA. The CDR3 DNA is TGTGCCAGCAGCGCTGGACTAGCGGGAGCCGCGAACACCGGGGAGCTGTTTTTT. This encodes CASSAGLAGAANTGELFF.

The V and J genes are TRBV6-5 and TRBJ1-5; 7 bases are shared with TRBD1. This CDR3 is built from 16 residues. V lost 3 bases, J lost 2 bases, and 7 bases stayed unmatched. Germline V gene data show CDR1 as MNHEY and CDR2 as SVGAGI. DNA of the CDR3: TGTGCCAGCAGTTATAAACAGGGGATTGGCAATCAGCCCCAGCATTTT. This translates into CASSYKQGIGNQPQHF.

The chain employs TRBV7-2 and TRBJ2-3, with 9 bases that match TRBD2. CDR1 is SGHTA, CDR2 FQGNSA, per germline. Unmatched junction bases numbered 11, after V lost 1 base and J lost 3 bases. The CDR3 totals 18 residues. CDR3 DNA sequence: TGTGCCAGCAGCTTAGAAAGGGTAGCGGGGGCGAGTACAGATACGCAGTATTTT. Amino acid sequence: CASSLERVAGASTDTQYF.

V is TRBV27 and J is TRBJ2-2; D unresolved. Germline V gene data show CDR1 as MNHEY and CDR2 as SMNVEV (reference sequence). V dropped 3 bases and J dropped 4 bases, with 9 bases sitting between them. This CDR3 contains 14 residues. Here the CDR3 reads CASSLARSTGELFF. CDR3 nucleotide sequence: TGTGCCAGCAGTTTGGCTAGATCCACCGGGGAGCTGTTTTTT.

The chain couples TRBV30 to TRBJ1-1, with TRBD1 identical over 8 bases. CDR1 is GTSNPN, CDR2 SVGIG, per germline (reference sequence). The V gene end was trimmed by 2 bases and the J gene end by 1 base; junction bases not matched to a gene: 3. The CDR3 has 14 amino acids. The CDR3: CAWSKDRGNTEAFF. CDR3 bases: TGTGCCTGGAGTAAAGACAGGGGGAACACTGAAGCTTTCTTT.

The chain carries TRBV7-9 and TRBJ2-5, with 7 bases that match TRBD2. J gave up 4 bases and V 6 bases, and 5 bases lay outside the gene matches. The germline V gene encodes CDR1 SEHNR and CDR2 FQNEAQ (reference sequence). This CDR3 has 13 amino acids. The CDR3 DNA follows: TGTGCCAGCAGATCGGGGGGAGGAGAGACCCAGTACTTC. Translated: CASRSGGGETQYF.

The rearrangement links TRBV18 to TRBJ1-1; D uncertain. V was clipped by 4 bases and J by 1 base, with 10 bases between them. The CDR3 length is 14 residues. CDR1 and CDR2 from the germline V gene are KGHSH and LQKENI. The CDR3 region has the DNA TGTGCCAGCTCACGAGCCATTAAGAACACTGAAGCTTTCTTT. Its translation: CASSRAIKNTEAFF.

The chain has TRBV29-1 and TRBJ2-1, with 7 bases that match TRBD1. CDR3 length: 16 amino acids. Germline CDR1 SQVTM, CDR2 ANQGSEA. J lost 0 bases, V lost 6 bases, and 11 bases had no gene match. The CDR3, as DNA: TGCAGCGTCGAGACAGGGATTATAAGCTCCTACAATGAGCAGTTCTTC. This codes for CSVETGIISSYNEQFF.